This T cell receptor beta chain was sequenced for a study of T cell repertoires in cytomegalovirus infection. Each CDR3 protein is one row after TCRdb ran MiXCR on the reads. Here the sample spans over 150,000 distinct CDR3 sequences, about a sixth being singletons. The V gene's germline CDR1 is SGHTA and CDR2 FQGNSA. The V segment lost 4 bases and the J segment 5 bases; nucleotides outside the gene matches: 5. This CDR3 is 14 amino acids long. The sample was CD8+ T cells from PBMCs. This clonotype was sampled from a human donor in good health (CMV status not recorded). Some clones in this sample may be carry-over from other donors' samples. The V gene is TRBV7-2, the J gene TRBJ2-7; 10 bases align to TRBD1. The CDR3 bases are TGTGCCAGCAGCTCCCGGACAGGGGGGGACGAGCAGTACTTC. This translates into CASSSRTGGDEQYF.